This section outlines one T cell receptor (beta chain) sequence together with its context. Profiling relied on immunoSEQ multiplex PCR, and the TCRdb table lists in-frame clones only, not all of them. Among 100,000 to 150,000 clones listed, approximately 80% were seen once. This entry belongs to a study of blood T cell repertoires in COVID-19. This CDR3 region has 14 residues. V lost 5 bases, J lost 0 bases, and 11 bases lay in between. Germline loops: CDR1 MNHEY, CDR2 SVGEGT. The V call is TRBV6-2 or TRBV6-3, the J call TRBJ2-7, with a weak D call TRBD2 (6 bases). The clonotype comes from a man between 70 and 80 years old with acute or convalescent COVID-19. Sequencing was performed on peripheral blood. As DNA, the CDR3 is TGTGCCAGCAGTCGCCCCGGGGGCTCCTACGAGCAGTACTTC. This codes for CASSRPGGSYEQYF.